This paragraph reports one T cell receptor beta chain. The antigen is undetermined. Time point defined: blood 2 weeks post-SBRT. Specified treatment: 15 Gy SBRT to primary tumor, nephrectomy 4 weeks later. Blood was sampled at baseline, 2 weeks and 4 weeks after SBRT. The sample originates from a study of radiation and T cells in renal cell carcinoma. Study at large: Nephrectomy followed 15 Gy stereotactic body radiation by 4 weeks. General study findings and limits: In blood, top tumor clones expanded by 2 weeks, shrinking by 4. No pretreatment tumor biopsies were available for baseline clonotypes.

The assay was immunoSEQ multiplex PCR, and TCRdb's table has in-frame clones only and misses some. This table holds 120,000 or so clones, 81% found once. This sample comprised blood, obtained from a patient whose treatment included radiotherapy and nephrectomy. The TCR sequence derives from a man aged 50-59 years with renal cell carcinoma.

The CDR3 reads CSVEDLPGSNYGYTF. The DNA for the CDR3 is TGCAGCGTTGAAGATCTCCCAGGGTCTAACTATGGCTACACCTTC. The V call is TRBV29-1, the J call TRBJ1-2; tentative D call: TRBD1 (5 bases). The ends were cut back, 0 bases at V and 0 bases at J, with 11 bases in the middle. This CDR3 has 15 residues. The germline CDR1 and CDR2 sequences are SQVTM and ANQGSEA.